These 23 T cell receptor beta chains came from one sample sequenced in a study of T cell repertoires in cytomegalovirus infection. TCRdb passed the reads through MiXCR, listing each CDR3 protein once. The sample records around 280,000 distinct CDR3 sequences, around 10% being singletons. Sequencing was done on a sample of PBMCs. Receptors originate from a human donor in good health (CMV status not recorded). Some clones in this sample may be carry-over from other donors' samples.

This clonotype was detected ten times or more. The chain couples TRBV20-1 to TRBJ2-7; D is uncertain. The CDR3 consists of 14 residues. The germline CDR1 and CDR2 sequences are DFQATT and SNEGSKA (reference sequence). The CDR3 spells CSATGPSRPYEQYF. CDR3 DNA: TGCAGCGCGACGGGTCCTTCCAGGCCCTACGAGCAGTACTTC.

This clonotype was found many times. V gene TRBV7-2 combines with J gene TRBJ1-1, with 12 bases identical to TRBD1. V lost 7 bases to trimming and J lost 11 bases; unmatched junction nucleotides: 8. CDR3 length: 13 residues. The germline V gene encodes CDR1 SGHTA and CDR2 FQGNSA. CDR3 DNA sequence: TGTGCCAGCATCCCGGGACAGGGGGCGCAGGCTTTCTTT. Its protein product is CASIPGQGAQAFF.

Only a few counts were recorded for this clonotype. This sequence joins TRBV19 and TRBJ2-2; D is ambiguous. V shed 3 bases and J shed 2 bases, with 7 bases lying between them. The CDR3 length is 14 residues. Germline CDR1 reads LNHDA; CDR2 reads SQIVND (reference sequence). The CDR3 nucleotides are TGTGCCAGTAGTATCTCCAGAAACACCGGGGAGCTGTTTTTT. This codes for CASSISRNTGELFF.

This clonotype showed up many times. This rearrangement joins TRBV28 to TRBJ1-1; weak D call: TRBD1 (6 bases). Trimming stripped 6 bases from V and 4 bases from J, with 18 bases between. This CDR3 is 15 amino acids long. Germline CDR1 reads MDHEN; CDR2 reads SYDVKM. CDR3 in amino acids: CASRDSRGKGTEAFF. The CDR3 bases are TGTGCCAGCAGAGACAGTAGGGGGAAAGGCACTGAAGCTTTCTTT.

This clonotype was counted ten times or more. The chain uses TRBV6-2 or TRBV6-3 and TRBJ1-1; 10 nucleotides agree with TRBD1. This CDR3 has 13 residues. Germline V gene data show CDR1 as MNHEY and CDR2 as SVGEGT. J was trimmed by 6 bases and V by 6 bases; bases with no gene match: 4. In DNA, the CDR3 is TGTGCCAGCAGCTTGGGGACAGGGGCTGAAGCTTTCTTT. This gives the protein CASSLGTGAEAFF.

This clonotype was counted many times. The CDR3 spells CASSSGLTYEQYV. CDR3 bases: TGTGCCAGCAGTTCGGGACTAACCTACGAGCAGTACGTC. The chain combines TRBV28 with TRBJ2-7, with 7 nucleotides matching TRBD2. V trimming: 4 bases; J trimming: 2 bases; junction bases outside the gene matches: 2. The CDR3 length is 13 residues. The V gene's germline CDR1 is MDHEN and CDR2 SYDVKM.

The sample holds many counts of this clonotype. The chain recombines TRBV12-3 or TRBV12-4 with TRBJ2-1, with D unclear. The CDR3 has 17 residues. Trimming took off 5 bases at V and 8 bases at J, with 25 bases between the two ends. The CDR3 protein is CASSPRPLSISEYEQFF. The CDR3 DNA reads TGTGCCAGCAGTCCGCGTCCGCTTTCGATCTCGGAATATGAGCAGTTCTTC.

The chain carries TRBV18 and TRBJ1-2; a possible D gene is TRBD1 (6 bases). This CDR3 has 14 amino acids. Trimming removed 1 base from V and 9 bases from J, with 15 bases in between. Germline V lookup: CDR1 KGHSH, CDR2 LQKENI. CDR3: CASSPRPGVLSYTF. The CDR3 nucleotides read TGTGCCAGCTCACCACGGCCAGGGGTTCTCAGCTACACCTTC.

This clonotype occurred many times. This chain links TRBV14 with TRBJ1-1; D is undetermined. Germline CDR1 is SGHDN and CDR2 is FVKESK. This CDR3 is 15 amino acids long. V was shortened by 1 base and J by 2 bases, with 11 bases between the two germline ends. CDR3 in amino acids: CASSQVVAFNTEAFF. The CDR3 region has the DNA TGTGCCAGCAGCCAAGTGGTAGCCTTTAACACTGAAGCTTTCTTT. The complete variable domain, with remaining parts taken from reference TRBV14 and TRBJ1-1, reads EAGVTQFPSHSVIEKGQTVTLRCDPISGHDNLYWYRRVMGKEIKFLLHFVKESKQDESGMPNNRFLAERTGGTYSTLKVQPAELEDSGVYFCASSQVVAFNTEAFFGQGTRLTVV.

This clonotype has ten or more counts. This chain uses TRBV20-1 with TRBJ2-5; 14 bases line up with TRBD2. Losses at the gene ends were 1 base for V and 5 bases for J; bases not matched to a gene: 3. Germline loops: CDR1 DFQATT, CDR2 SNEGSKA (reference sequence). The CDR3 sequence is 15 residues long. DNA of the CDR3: TGCAGTGCTAGAGGACTAGCGGGGGGGCGGGAGACCCAGTACTTC. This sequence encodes CSARGLAGGRETQYF.

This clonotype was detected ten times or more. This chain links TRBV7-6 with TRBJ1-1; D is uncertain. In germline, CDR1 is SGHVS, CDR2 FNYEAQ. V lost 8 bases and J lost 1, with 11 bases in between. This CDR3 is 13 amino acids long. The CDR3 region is CASRRQENTEAFF. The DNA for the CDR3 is TGTGCCAGCCGACGTCAGGAGAACACTGAAGCTTTCTTT.

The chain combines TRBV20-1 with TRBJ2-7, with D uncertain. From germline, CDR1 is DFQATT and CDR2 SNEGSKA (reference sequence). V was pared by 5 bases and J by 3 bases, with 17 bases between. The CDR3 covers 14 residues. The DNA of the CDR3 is TGCAGTGCTGCTTATTGGACCTCCGACTACGAGCAGTACGTC. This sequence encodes CSAAYWTSDYEQYV.

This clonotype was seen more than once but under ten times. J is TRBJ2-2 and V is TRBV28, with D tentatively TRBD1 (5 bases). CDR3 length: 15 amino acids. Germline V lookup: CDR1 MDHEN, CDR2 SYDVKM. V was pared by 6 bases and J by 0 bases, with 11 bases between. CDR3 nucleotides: TGTGCCAGCAGGCCTAGACAGACGAACACCGGGGAGCTGTTTTTT. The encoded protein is CASRPRQTNTGELFF. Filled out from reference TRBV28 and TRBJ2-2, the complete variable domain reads DVKVTQSSRYLVKRTGEKVFLECVQDMDHENMFWYRQDPGLGLRLIYFSYDVKMKEKGDIPEGYSVSREKKERFSLILESASTNQTSMYLCASRPRQTNTGELFFGEGSRLTVL.

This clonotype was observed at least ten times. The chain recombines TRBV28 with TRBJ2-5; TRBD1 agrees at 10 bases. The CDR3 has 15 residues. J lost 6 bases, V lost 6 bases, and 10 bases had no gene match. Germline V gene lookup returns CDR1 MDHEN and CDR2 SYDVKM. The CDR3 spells CASSTVGQGWKTQYF. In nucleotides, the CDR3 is TGTGCCAGCAGCACCGTGGGACAGGGGTGGAAGACCCAGTACTTC.

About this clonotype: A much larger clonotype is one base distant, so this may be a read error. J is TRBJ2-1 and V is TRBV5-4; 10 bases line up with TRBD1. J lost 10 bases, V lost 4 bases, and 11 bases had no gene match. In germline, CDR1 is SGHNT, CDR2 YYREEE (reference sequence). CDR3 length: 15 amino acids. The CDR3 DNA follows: TGTGCCAGCAGCCCCACGGACAGGGGGTCGCAGGAGCAGTTCTTC. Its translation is CASSPTDRGSQEQFF.

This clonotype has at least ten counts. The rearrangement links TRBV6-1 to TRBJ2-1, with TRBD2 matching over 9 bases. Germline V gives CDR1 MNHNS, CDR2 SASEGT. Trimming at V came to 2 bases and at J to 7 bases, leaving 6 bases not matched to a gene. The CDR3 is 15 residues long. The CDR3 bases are TGTGCCAGCAGTGAACAGGGCGGGGGGGGAAATGAGCAGTTCTTC. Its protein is CASSEQGGGGNEQFF.

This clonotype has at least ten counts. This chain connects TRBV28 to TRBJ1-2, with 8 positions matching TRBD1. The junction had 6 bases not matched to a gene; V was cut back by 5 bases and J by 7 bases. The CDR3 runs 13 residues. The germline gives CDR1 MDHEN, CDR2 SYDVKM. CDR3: CASSLQGASGYTF. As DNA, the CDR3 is TGTGCCAGCAGTCTCCAGGGGGCTAGTGGCTACACCTTC.

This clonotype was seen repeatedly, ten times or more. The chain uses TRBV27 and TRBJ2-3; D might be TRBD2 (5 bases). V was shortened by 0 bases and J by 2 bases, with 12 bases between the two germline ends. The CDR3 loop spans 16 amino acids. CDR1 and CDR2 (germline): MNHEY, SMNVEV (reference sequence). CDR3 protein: CASSLSSGSFTDTQYF. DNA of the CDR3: TGTGCCAGCAGTTTATCATCGGGGAGCTTCACAGATACGCAGTATTTT.

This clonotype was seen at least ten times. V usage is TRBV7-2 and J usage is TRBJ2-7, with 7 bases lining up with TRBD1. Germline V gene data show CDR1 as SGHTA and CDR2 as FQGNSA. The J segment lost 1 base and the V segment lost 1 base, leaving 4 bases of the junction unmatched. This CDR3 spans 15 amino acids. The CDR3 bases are TGTGCCAGCAGCTTAGAACAGGGGTCTTCCTACGAGCAGTACTTC. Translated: CASSLEQGSSYEQYF. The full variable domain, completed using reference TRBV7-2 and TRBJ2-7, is GAGVSQSPSNKVTEKGKDVELRCDPISGHTALYWYRQSLGQGLEFLIYFQGNSAPDKSGLPSDRFSAERTGGSVSTLTIQRTQQEDSAVYLCASSLEQGSSYEQYFGPGTRLTVT.

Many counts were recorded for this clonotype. The CDR3 DNA is TGTGCCAGCGTAGGGGGCGCGGTCAAAAACATTCAGTACTTC. Amino acid sequence: CASVGGAVKNIQYF. This chain connects TRBV2 to TRBJ2-4; 7 bases fit TRBD1. The trim removed 8 bases at V and 3 bases at J, leaving 7 bases unmatched. The CDR3 runs 14 residues. Germline values: CDR1 SNHLY, CDR2 FYNNEI. Looking up the rest from reference TRBV2 and TRBJ2-4 gives the full variable domain: EPEVTQTPSHQVTQMGQEVILRCVPISNHLYFYWYRQILGQKVEFLVSFYNNEISEKSEIFDDQFSVERPDGSNFTLKIRSTKLEDSAMYFCASVGGAVKNIQYFGAGTRLSVL.

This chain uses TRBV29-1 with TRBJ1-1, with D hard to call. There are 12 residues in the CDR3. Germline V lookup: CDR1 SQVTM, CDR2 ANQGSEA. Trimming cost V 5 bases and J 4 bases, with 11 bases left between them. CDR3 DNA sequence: TGCAGCGTTTCAAGACGGGGCACTGAAGCTTTCTTT. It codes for CSVSRRGTEAFF.

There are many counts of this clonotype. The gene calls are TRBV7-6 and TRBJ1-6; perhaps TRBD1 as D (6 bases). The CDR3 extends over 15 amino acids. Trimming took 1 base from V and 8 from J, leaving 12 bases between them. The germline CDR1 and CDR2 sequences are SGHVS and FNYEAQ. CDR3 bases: TGTGCCAGCAGCTTAGGTCAGGGACAACATTCACCCCTCCACTTT. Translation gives CASSLGQGQHSPLHF.

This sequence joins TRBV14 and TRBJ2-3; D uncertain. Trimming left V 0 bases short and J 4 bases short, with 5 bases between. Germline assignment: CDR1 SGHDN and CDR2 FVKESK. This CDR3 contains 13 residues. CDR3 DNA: TGTGCCAGCAGCCAAGATATAGCAGATACGCAGTATTTT. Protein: CASSQDIADTQYF.